The sequence of this TCR beta chain was determined in a study of OX40 agonist ivuxolimab in advanced cancers. About the study: The study enrolled dose-escalation patients with hepatocellular carcinoma, melanoma, renal cell or head and neck cancer. Partial responses occurred in three patients (one hepatocellular carcinoma, two cutaneous melanoma).

The CDR3 is 15 residues long. Germline V gene sequence: CDR1 LNHDA, CDR2 SQIVND (reference sequence). V was pared by 6 bases and J by 6 bases, with 4 bases of the junction left unmatched. The table came from immunoSEQ multiplex PCR; TCRdb's copy has only in-frame clones and leaves some out. The sample carries some 83,000 clones, approximately 84% recorded once. The input for sequencing was CD4+ or CD8+ T cells sorted from blood, taken in a trial of the OX40 agonist ivuxolimab. The receptor's source is an adult with an advanced solid tumor such as melanoma, head and neck, liver or kidney cancer. J is TRBJ2-1 and V is TRBV19; 14 nucleotides agree with TRBD2. The CDR3 sequence is CASRGTSGSGNEQFF. As DNA, the CDR3 is TGTGCCAGTAGAGGGACTAGCGGGAGTGGCAATGAGCAGTTCTTC. Full variable domain (missing parts from reference TRBV19 and TRBJ2-1): DGGITQSPKYLFRKEGQNVTLSCEQNLNHDAMYWYRQDPGQGLRLIYYSQIVNDFQKGDIAEGYSVSREKKESFPLTVTSAQKNPTAFYLCASRGTSGSGNEQFFGPGTRLTVL.